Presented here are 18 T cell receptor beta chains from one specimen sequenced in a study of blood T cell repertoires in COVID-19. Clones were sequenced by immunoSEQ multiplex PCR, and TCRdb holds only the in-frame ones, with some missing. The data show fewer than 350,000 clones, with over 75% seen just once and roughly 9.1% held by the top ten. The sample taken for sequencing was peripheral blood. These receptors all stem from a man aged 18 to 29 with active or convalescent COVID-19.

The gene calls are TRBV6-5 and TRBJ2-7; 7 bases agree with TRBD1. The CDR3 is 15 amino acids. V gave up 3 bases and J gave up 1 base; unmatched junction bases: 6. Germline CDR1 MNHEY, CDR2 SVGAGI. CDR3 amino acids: CASSYGPTGSYEQYF. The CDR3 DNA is TGTGCCAGCAGTTATGGCCCGACAGGGTCCTACGAGCAGTACTTC.

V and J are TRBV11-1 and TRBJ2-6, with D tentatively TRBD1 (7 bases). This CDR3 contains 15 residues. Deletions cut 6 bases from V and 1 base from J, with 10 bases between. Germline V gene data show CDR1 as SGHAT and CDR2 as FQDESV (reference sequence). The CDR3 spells CASSSGGSGANVLTF. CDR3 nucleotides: TGTGCCAGCAGTTCAGGGGGGTCTGGGGCCAACGTCCTGACTTTC.

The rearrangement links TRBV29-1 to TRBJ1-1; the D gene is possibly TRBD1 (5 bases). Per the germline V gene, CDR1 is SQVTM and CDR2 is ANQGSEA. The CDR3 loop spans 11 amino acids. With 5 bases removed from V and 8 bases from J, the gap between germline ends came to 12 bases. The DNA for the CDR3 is TGCAGCGTTAAGGAGGGGCAAGAAGCTTTCTTT. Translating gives CSVKEGQEAFF.

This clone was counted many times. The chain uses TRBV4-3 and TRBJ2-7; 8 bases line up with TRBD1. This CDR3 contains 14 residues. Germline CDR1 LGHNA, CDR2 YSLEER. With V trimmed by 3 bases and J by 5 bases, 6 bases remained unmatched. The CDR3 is CASSHGQGPDEQYF. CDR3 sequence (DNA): TGCGCCAGCAGCCATGGACAGGGTCCTGACGAGCAGTACTTC.

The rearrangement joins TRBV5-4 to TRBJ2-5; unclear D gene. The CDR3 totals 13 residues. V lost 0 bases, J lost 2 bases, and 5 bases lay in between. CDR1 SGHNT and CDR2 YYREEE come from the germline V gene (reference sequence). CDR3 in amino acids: CASSLVQQETQYF. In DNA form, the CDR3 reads TGTGCCAGCAGCTTGGTACAGCAAGAGACCCAGTACTTC.

The CDR3 DNA is TGTGCCAGCACGCCTAGCGGGGGGGCCGACAATGAGCAGTTCTTC. Translating it yields CASTPSGGADNEQFF. V gene TRBV25-1 combines with J gene TRBJ2-1; the match to TRBD2 covers 12 bases. The CDR3 consists of 15 residues. Losses at the gene ends were 7 bases for V and 5 bases for J; bases not matched to a gene: 6. CDR1 MGHDK and CDR2 SYGVNS come from the germline V gene.

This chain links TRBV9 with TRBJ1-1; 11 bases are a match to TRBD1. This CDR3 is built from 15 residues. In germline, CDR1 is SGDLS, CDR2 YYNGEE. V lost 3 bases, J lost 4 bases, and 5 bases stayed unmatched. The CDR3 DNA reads TGTGCCAGCAGCGCGGCCGGGACAGGGGGCACTGAAGCTTTCTTT. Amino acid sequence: CASSAAGTGGTEAFF.

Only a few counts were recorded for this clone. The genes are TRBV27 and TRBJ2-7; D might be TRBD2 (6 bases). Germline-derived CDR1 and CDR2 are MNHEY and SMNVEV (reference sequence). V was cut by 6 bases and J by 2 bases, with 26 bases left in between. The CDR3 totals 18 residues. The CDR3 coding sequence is TGTGCCAGCAGCCCCGCCCCCGCGGGGCAGGGTTTCCCCTACGAGCAGTACTTC. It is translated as CASSPAPAGQGFPYEQYF.

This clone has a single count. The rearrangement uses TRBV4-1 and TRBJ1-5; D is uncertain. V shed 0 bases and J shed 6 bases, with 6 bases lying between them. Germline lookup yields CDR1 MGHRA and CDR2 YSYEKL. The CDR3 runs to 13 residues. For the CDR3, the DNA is TGCGCCAGCAGCCAAGACCCCCTTCAGCCCCAGCATTTT. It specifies CASSQDPLQPQHF.

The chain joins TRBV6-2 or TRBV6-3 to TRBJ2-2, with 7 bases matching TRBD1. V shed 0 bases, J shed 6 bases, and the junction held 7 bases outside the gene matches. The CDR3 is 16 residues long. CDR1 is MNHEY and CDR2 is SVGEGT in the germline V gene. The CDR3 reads CASSYSEGTVAGELFF. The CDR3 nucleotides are TGTGCCAGCAGTTACTCAGAAGGGACAGTTGCCGGGGAGCTGTTTTTT.

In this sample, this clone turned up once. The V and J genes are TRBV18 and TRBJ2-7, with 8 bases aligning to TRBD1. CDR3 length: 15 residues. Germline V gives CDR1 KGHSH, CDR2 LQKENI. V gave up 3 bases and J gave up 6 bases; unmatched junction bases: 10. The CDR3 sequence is CASSPDRGLDGEQYF. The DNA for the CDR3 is TGTGCCAGCTCACCCGACAGGGGTCTGGACGGCGAGCAGTACTTC.

The DNA for the CDR3 is TGTGCCACCAGCAGAGATAATTTTGTCAGGGACAATCAGCCCCAGCATTTT. Amino acid sequence: CATSRDNFVRDNQPQHF. This chain links TRBV15 with TRBJ1-5, with D tentatively TRBD1 (5 bases). CDR3 size: 17 residues. CDR1 and CDR2 (germline): LNHNV, YYDKDF (reference sequence). The V end was cut by 0 bases, the J end by 3 bases, with 15 bases between.

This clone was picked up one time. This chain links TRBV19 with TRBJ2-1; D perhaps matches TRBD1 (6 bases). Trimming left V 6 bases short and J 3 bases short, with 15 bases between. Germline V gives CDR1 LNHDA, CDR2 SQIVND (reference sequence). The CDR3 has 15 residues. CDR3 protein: CASRDRQGNYNEQFF. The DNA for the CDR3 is TGTGCCAGTAGGGACCGGCAGGGGAACTACAATGAGCAGTTCTTC. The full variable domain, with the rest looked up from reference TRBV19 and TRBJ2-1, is DGGITQSPKYLFRKEGQNVTLSCEQNLNHDAMYWYRQDPGQGLRLIYYSQIVNDFQKGDIAEGYSVSREKKESFPLTVTSAQKNPTAFYLCASRDRQGNYNEQFFGPGTRLTVL.

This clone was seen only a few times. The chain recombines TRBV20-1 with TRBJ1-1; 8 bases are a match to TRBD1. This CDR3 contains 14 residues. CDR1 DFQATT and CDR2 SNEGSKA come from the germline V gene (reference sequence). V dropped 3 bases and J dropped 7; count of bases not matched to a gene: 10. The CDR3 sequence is CSASLPDRGLEAFF. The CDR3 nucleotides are TGCAGTGCTAGTCTACCCGACAGGGGACTTGAAGCTTTCTTT.

CDR3 amino acids: CASSPPENTEAFF. DNA of the CDR3: TGTGCCAGCAGCCCTCCAGAAAACACTGAAGCTTTCTTT. V usage is TRBV9 and J usage is TRBJ1-1; no reliable D call. This CDR3 is 13 amino acids long. The V and J ends lost 4 bases and 2 bases respectively, with 9 bases between them. CDR1 SGDLS and CDR2 YYNGEE come from the germline V gene.

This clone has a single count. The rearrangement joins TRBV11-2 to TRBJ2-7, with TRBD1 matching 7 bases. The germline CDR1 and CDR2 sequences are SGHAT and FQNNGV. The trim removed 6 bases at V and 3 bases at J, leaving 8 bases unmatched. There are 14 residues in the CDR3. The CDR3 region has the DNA TGTGCCAGCAGTCCCATACGGGACAGCTACGAGCAGTACTTC. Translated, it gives CASSPIRDSYEQYF.

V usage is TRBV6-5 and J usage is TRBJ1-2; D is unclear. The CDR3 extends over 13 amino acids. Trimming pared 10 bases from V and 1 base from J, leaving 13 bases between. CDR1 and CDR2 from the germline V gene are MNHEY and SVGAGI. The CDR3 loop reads CATYSTVNYGYTF. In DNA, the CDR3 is TGTGCCACCTACTCTACAGTTAACTATGGCTACACCTTC.

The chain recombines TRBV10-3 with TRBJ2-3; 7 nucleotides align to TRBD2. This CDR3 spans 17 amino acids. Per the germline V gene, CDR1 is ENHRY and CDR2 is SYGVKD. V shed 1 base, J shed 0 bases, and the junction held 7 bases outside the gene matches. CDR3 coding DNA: TGTGCCATCAGTGAGTGGGTTAGCGGGTCTAGCACAGATACGCAGTATTTT. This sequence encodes CAISEWVSGSSTDTQYF.